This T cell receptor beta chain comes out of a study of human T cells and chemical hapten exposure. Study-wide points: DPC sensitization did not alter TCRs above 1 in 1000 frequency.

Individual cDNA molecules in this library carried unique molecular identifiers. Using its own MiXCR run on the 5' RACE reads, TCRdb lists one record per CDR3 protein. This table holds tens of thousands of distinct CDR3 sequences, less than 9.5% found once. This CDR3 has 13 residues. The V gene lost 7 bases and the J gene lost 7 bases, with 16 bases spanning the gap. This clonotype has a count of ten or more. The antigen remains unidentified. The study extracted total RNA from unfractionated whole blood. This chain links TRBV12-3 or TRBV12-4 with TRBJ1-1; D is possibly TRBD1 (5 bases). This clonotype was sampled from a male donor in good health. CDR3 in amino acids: CASIGGERGEAFF. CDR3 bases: TGTGCCAGCATCGGCGGGGAAAGGGGTGAAGCTTTCTTT.